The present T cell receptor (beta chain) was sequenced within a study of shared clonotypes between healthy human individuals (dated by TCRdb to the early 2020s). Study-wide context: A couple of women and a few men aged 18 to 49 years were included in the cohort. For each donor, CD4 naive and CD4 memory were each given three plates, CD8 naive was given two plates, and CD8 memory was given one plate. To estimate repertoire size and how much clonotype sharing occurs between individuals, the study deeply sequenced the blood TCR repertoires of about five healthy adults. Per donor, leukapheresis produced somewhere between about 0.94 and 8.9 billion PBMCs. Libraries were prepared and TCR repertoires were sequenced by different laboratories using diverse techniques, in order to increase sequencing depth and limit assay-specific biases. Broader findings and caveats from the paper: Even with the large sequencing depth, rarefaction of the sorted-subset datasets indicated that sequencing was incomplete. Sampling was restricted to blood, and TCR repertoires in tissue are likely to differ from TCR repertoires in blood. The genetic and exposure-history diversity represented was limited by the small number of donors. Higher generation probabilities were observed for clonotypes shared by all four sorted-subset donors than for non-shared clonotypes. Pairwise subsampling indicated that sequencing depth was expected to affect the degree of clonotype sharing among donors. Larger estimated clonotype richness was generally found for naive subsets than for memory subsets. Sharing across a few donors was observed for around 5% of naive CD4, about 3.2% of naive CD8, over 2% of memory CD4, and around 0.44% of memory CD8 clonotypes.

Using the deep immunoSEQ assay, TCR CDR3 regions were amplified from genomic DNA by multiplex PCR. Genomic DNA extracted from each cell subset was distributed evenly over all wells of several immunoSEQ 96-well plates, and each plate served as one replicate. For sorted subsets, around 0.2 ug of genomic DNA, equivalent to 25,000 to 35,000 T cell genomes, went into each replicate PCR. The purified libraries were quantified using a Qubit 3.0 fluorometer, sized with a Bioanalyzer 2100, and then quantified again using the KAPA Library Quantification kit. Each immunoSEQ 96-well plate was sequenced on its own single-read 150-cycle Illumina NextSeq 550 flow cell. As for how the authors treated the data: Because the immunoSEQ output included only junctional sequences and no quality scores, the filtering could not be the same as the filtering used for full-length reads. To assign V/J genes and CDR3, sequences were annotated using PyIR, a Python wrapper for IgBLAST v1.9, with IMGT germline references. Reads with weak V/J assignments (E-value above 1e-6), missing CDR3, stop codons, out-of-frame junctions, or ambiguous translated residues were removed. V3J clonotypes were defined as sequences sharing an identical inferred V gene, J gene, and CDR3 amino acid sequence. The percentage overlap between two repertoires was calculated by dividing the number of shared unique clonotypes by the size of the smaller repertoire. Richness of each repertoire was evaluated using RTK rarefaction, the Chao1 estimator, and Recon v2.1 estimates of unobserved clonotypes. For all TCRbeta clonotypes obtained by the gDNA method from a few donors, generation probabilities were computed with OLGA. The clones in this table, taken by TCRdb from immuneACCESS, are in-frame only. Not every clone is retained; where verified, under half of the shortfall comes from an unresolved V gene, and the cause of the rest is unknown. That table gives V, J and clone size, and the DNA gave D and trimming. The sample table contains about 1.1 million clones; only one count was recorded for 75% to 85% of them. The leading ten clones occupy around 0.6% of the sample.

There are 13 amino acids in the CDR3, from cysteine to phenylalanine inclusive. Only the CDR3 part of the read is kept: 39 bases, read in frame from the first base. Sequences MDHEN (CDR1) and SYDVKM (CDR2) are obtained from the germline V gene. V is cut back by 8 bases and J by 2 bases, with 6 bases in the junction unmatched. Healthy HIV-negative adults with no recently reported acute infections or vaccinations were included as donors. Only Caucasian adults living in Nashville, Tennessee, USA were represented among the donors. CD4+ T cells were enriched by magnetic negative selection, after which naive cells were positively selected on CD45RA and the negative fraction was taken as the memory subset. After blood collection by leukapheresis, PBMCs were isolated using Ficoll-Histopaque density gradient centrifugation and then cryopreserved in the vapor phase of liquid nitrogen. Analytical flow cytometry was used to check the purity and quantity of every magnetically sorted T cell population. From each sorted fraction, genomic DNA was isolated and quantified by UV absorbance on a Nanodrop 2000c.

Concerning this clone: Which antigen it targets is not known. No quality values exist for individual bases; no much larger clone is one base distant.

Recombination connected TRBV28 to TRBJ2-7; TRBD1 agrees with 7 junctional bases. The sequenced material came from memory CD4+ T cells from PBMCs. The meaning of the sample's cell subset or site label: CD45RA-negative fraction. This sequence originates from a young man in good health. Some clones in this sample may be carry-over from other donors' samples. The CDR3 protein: CASRQGLTYEQYF. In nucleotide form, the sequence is TGTGCCAGCCGACAGGGCCTGACCTACGAGCAGTACTTC.